The 13 T cell receptor beta chains below were found in one sample sequenced in a study of blood T cell repertoires in COVID-19 (dated by TCRdb to about 2020). The library was made by the immunoSEQ multiplex PCR assay. Drawn from immuneACCESS, this table holds only the in-frame rearrangements with V and J called that TCRdb kept. Clones are partly lost; checked studies trace under half to an unresolved V gene and leave the rest unexplained. The sample table holds 100,000 to 150,000 clones, of which roughly 80% were seen once. Approximately 2.4% of the sample is held by the ten biggest clonotypes. Sequenced material: PBMCs or T cells enriched from blood (not recorded which). The receptor source for this set is a middle-aged man with acute COVID-19.

The chain employs TRBV5-4 and TRBJ2-1; 8 bases match TRBD2. From germline, CDR1 is SGHNT and CDR2 YYREEE (reference sequence). The CDR3 loop spans 13 amino acids. J lost 6 bases, V lost 4 bases, and 3 bases had no gene match. CDR3 nucleotides: TGTGCCAGCAGCCCGCGGGAGGTCAATGAGCAGTTCTTC. This translates into CASSPREVNEQFF.

This rearrangement joins TRBV7-3 to TRBJ1-2, with 9 bases identical to TRBD1. This CDR3 region has 14 residues. Germline V gene sequence: CDR1 SGHTA, CDR2 FQGTGA. The J segment lost 2 bases and the V segment lost 2 bases, leaving 0 bases of the junction unmatched. The DNA of the CDR3 is TGTGCCAGCAGCTTAGGACAGGGGAACTATGGCTACACCTTC. It codes for CASSLGQGNYGYTF. Based on the CDR3 plus reference TRBV7-3 and TRBJ1-2, the full variable domain is GAGVSQTPSNKVTEKGKYVELRCDPISGHTALYWYRQSLGQGPEFLIYFQGTGAADDSGLPNDRFFAVRPEGSVSTLKIQRTERGDSAVYLCASSLGQGNYGYTFGSGTRLTVV.

The rearrangement joins TRBV5-4 to TRBJ2-3; 15 bases are shared with TRBD2. This CDR3 spans 17 amino acids. CDR1 and CDR2 (germline): SGHNT, YYREEE (reference sequence). With V trimmed by 4 bases and J by 0 bases, 3 bases remained unmatched. CDR3 sequence (DNA): TGTGCCAGCAGCGCCGGGACTAGCGGGGGGAGCACAGATACGCAGTATTTT. It is translated as CASSAGTSGGSTDTQYF.

This rearrangement joins TRBV15 to TRBJ2-5; 8 bases are a match to TRBD2. After removal of 5 bases from V and 4 bases from J, the junction contained 9 bases not matched to a gene. The CDR3 has 15 residues. Per germline, CDR1 LNHNV and CDR2 YYDKDF (reference sequence). The CDR3: CATSARGGTTETQYF. The CDR3 nucleotides read TGTGCCACCAGCGCCCGGGGGGGGACGACAGAGACCCAGTACTTC.

The CDR3 reads CASSDRAGGTDTQYF. CDR3 bases: TGTGCCAGCAGTGACCGAGCGGGGGGCACAGATACGCAGTATTTT. This chain links TRBV6-4 with TRBJ2-3; 8 bases are shared with TRBD2. The CDR3 extends over 15 amino acids. Germline lookup yields CDR1 MRHNA and CDR2 SNTAGT. V trimming: 2 bases; J trimming: 1 base; junction bases outside the gene matches: 2.

The J gene is TRBJ2-7, the V gene TRBV10-2; no clear D. This CDR3 has 12 residues. The V end lost 3 bases, the J end lost 7 bases, and 10 bases lay between the germline ends. Germline-derived CDR1 and CDR2 are WSHSY and SAAADI. For the CDR3, the DNA is TGCGCCAGCAGTGACACCATGAGAGAGCAGTACTTC. The encoded protein is CASSDTMREQYF.

The chain joins TRBV19 to TRBJ1-1, with TRBD1 as a possible D gene (6 bases). Per germline, CDR1 LNHDA and CDR2 SQIVND (reference sequence). V lost 1 base and J 7 bases, leaving 19 bases between the germline ends. The CDR3 sequence is 16 residues long. In nucleotides, the CDR3 is TGTGCCAGTAGTATAGCCGGAAGATCCGACAGGCGTGAAGCTTTCTTT. Its translation: CASSIAGRSDRREAFF.

The chain recombines TRBV7-8 with TRBJ2-7; D unclear. Trimming left V 3 bases short and J 4 bases short, with 4 bases between. There are 11 residues in the CDR3. Germline CDR1 is SGHVS and CDR2 is FQNEAQ. The CDR3 DNA follows: TGTGCCAGCAGCTTTTCATACGAGCAGTACTTC. Translated: CASSFSYEQYF.

The CDR3 nucleotides read TGTGCCAGTACGCTCGGGGTTTCGGGAAACACCATATATTTT. This encodes CASTLGVSGNTIYF. The chain carries TRBV25-1 and TRBJ1-3; D gene ambiguous. Looked up from germline, CDR1 is MGHDK and CDR2 is SYGVNS. V was trimmed by 9 bases and J by 4 bases, leaving 16 bases between them. This CDR3 is built from 14 residues. The whole variable domain, filled in from reference TRBV25-1 and TRBJ1-3, reads EADIYQTPRYLVIGTGKKITLECSQTMGHDKMYWYQQDPGMELHLIHYSYGVNSTEKGDLSSESTVSRIRTEHFPLTLESARPSHTSQYLCASTLGVSGNTIYFGEGSWLTVV.

The DNA for the CDR3 is TGTGCCAGCAGTTTCGGGGGGGCAAATAATAATTCACCCCTCCACTTT. Translation: CASSFGGANNNSPLHF. This sequence joins TRBV27 and TRBJ1-6; a weak D match, TRBD1 (6 bases). V lost 3 bases, J lost 5 bases, and 14 bases lay in between. The CDR3 sequence is 16 residues long. Germline V gene data show CDR1 as MNHEY and CDR2 as SMNVEV (reference sequence).

This chain joins TRBV3-1 (or the pseudogene TRBV3-2) and TRBJ2-3, with TRBD2 identical over 9 bases. The V gene end was trimmed by 3 bases and the J gene end by 6 bases; junction bases not matched to a gene: 7. Per the germline V gene, CDR1 is LGHDT and CDR2 is YNNKEL (reference sequence). This CDR3 comprises 15 residues. Here the CDR3 reads CASSQLAGEGDTQYF. CDR3 in DNA: TGTGCCAGCAGCCAGTTAGCGGGGGAAGGGGATACGCAGTATTTT.

The chain employs TRBV9 and TRBJ2-7, with TRBD1 matching over 8 bases. The J segment lost 5 bases and the V segment lost 4 bases, leaving 8 bases of the junction unmatched. Germline V gives CDR1 SGDLS, CDR2 YYNGEE. The CDR3 totals 14 residues. CDR3 in DNA: TGTGCCAGCAGCCCGCGACAGGGGAGCGACGAGCAGTACTTC. This gives the protein CASSPRQGSDEQYF.

The gene calls are TRBV5-1 and TRBJ2-5, with TRBD2 identical over 10 bases. The V gene's germline CDR1 is SGHRS and CDR2 YFSETQ. The CDR3 consists of 16 residues. V dropped 0 bases and J dropped 4; count of bases not matched to a gene: 6. The DNA for the CDR3 is TGCGCCAGCAGCTTGGCCGTAGCGGGAGGCGCAGAGACCCAGTACTTC. Its translation: CASSLAVAGGAETQYF.